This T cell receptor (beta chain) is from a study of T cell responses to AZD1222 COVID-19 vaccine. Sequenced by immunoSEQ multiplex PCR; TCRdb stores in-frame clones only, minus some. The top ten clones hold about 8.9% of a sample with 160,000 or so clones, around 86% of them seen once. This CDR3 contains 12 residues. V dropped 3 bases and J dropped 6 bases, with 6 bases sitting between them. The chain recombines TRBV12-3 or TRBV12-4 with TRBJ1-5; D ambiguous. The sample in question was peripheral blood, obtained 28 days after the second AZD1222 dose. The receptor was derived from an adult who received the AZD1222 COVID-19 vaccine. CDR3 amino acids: CASSFGFQPQHF. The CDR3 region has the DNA TGTGCCAGCAGTTTCGGGTTTCAGCCCCAGCATTTT.